This is a list of T cell receptor beta chains from one sample in a study of long-term antiretroviral therapy in people with HIV. Libraries were prepared by immunoSEQ multiplex PCR; TCRdb keeps only in-frame clonotypes and omits some of them. The table shows fewer than 40,000 clones, with roughly three quarters occurring only once. Sequencing was performed on unsorted PBMCs, taken 3.1 years after starting antiretroviral therapy. These receptor sequences come from a woman aged 45 to 65 with HIV. The CDR3 runs from the conserved cysteine through the conserved F or W. Each record gives: J gene, D gene, V gene, clone size, CDR3 DNA, CDR3 protein. D genes are given only for firm matches. The size entry is marked missing in some rows and otherwise reads once, few, many or a size class.

j_call: TRBJ1-2; d_call: -; v_call: TRBV28; clone_size: -; cdr3_nt: TGTGCCAGCAGTACCGGTTTCGGGTGGAGCACCTTC; cdr3_aa: CASSTGFGWSTF
j_call: TRBJ2-3; d_call: TRBD2; v_call: TRBV11-3; clone_size: -; cdr3_nt: TGTGCCAGCAGCCCCCGGACTAGCGGGGGCACAGATACGCAGTATTTT; cdr3_aa: CASSPRTSGGTDTQYF
j_call: TRBJ2-3; d_call: TRBD2; v_call: TRBV5-6; clone_size: -; cdr3_nt: TGTGCCAGCAGCCTTTATAGCGGGGGGGCTACAGATACGCAGTATTTT; cdr3_aa: CASSLYSGGATDTQYF
j_call: TRBJ1-4; d_call: -; v_call: TRBV7-2; clone_size: -; cdr3_nt: TGTGCCAGCAGCTTGGCAGGGGAAGTTGAAAAACTGTTTTTT; cdr3_aa: CASSLAGEVEKLFF
j_call: TRBJ2-5; d_call: TRBD2; v_call: TRBV2; clone_size: -; cdr3_nt: TGTGCCAGCAGTGAGTCCCTAGCGGGGTCATTTACGGAGACCCAGTACTTC; cdr3_aa: CASSESLAGSFTETQYF
j_call: TRBJ2-7; d_call: -; v_call: TRBV4-2; clone_size: -; cdr3_nt: TGTGCCAGCAGCCAAGCCGGCGGGGCCCCCTACGAGCAGTACTTC; cdr3_aa: CASSQAGGAPYEQYF
j_call: TRBJ2-5; d_call: -; v_call: TRBV7-6; clone_size: -; cdr3_nt: TGTGCCAGCAGGGCCAAGGTTGGGGAGACCCAGTACTTC; cdr3_aa: CASRAKVGETQYF
j_call: TRBJ1-1; d_call: -; v_call: TRBV7-3; clone_size: -; cdr3_nt: TGTGCCAGCAGCCCCCAGGCGACGGCAGGGACTGAAGCTTTCTTT; cdr3_aa: CASSPQATAGTEAFF
j_call: TRBJ1-1; d_call: -; v_call: TRBV2; clone_size: -; cdr3_nt: TGTGCCAGCAGCGCGGGACTGGGGAGAACTGAAGCTTTCTTT; cdr3_aa: CASSAGLGRTEAFF
j_call: TRBJ2-3; d_call: TRBD2; v_call: TRBV7-8; clone_size: -; cdr3_nt: TGTGCCAGCAGCCATCTCAGCGGGGGGCCTGGGTATACGCAGTATTTT; cdr3_aa: CASSHLSGGPGYTQYF
j_call: TRBJ2-5; d_call: TRBD2; v_call: TRBV5-1; clone_size: -; cdr3_nt: TGCGCCAGCAGCTTCCTACTAGCGGGGGGCAGGGAGACCCAGTACTTC; cdr3_aa: CASSFLLAGGRETQYF
j_call: TRBJ1-1; d_call: -; v_call: TRBV25-1; clone_size: -; cdr3_nt: TGTGCCAGCCTTGCGGGGGGGGGAGCTTTCTTT; cdr3_aa: CASLAGGGAFF
j_call: TRBJ1-6; d_call: -; v_call: TRBV19; clone_size: -; cdr3_nt: TGTGCCAGTAGTATTTATTGGGGTAGCGATAATTCACCCCTCCACTTT; cdr3_aa: CASSIYWGSDNSPLHF
j_call: TRBJ1-1; d_call: -; v_call: TRBV6-4; clone_size: -; cdr3_nt: TGTGCCAGCAGTTTACGGATGAACACTGAAGCTTTCTTT; cdr3_aa: CASSLRMNTEAFF
j_call: TRBJ1-6; d_call: -; v_call: TRBV18; clone_size: -; cdr3_nt: TGTGCCAGCTCAATCGACCGAGGTAATTCACCCCTCCACTTT; cdr3_aa: CASSIDRGNSPLHF
j_call: TRBJ2-3; d_call: TRBD2; v_call: TRBV7-3; clone_size: -; cdr3_nt: TGTGCCAGCAGCGTCGGGACTACCACAGATACGCAGTATTTT; cdr3_aa: CASSVGTTTDTQYF
j_call: TRBJ1-1; d_call: -; v_call: TRBV5-1; clone_size: -; cdr3_nt: TGCGCCAGCAGCTTGGCAAGGAACACTGAAGCTTTCTTT; cdr3_aa: CASSLARNTEAFF
j_call: TRBJ1-5; d_call: -; v_call: TRBV6-5; clone_size: -; cdr3_nt: TGTGCCAGCAGCCCACCGAACCCTCAGCCCCAGCATTTT; cdr3_aa: CASSPPNPQPQHF
j_call: TRBJ1-2; d_call: TRBD1; v_call: TRBV4-1; clone_size: few; cdr3_nt: TGCGCCAGCAGCCGACCGATCCAGGACAGGGTAGTCGGCTACACCTTC; cdr3_aa: CASSRPIQDRVVGYTF
j_call: TRBJ2-3; d_call: -; v_call: TRBV5-1; clone_size: -; cdr3_nt: TGCGCCAGCAGCCCGACAGGACCCACAGATACGCAGTATTTT; cdr3_aa: CASSPTGPTDTQYF
j_call: TRBJ2-7; d_call: TRBD1; v_call: TRBV18; clone_size: -; cdr3_nt: TGTGCCAGCTCACCGGACAGGGGTAAATACGAGCAGTACTTC; cdr3_aa: CASSPDRGKYEQYF
j_call: TRBJ2-5; d_call: -; v_call: TRBV5-1; clone_size: once; cdr3_nt: TGCGCCAGCACCCCCCGGGGGTGGGAGCAAGAGACCCAGTACTTC; cdr3_aa: CASTPRGWEQETQYF
j_call: TRBJ2-1; d_call: -; v_call: TRBV5-5; clone_size: -; cdr3_nt: TGTGCCAGCAGCTTCATCGGGACCAACAATGAGCAGTTCTTC; cdr3_aa: CASSFIGTNNEQFF
j_call: TRBJ2-7; d_call: -; v_call: TRBV30; clone_size: -; cdr3_nt: TGTGCCTGGAGTGGACATCTCTCCTACGAGCAGTACTTC; cdr3_aa: CAWSGHLSYEQYF
j_call: TRBJ2-2; d_call: -; v_call: TRBV9; clone_size: -; cdr3_nt: TGTGCCAGCAGCCTCGGAGGGGGTAACACCGGGGAGCTGTTTTTT; cdr3_aa: CASSLGGGNTGELFF
j_call: TRBJ2-1; d_call: TRBD2; v_call: TRBV7-9; clone_size: -; cdr3_nt: TGTGCCAGCAGAATCCCTACTAGCGGGGGCAGGGATGAGCAGTTCTTC; cdr3_aa: CASRIPTSGGRDEQFF
j_call: TRBJ1-1; d_call: -; v_call: TRBV2; clone_size: -; cdr3_nt: TGTGCCAGCAGACTAACCGGGACACTTAACACTGAAGCTTTCTTT; cdr3_aa: CASRLTGTLNTEAFF
j_call: TRBJ1-1; d_call: -; v_call: TRBV6-1; clone_size: -; cdr3_nt: TGTGCCAGCAGTCACCTCGGGGGCTGGGACACTGAAGCTTTCTTT; cdr3_aa: CASSHLGGWDTEAFF
j_call: TRBJ1-2; d_call: -; v_call: TRBV5-4; clone_size: -; cdr3_nt: TGTGCCAGCAGCTTGGCCGAGGGCAACTATGGCTACACCTTC; cdr3_aa: CASSLAEGNYGYTF
j_call: TRBJ1-1; d_call: -; v_call: TRBV20-1; clone_size: -; cdr3_nt: TGCAGTGCTAGAGATTTGGAGGTAGCTTTCTTT; cdr3_aa: CSARDLEVAFF
j_call: TRBJ2-7; d_call: TRBD2; v_call: TRBV18; clone_size: -; cdr3_nt: TGTGCCAGCTCACCAGCAGCGGGGGGGTCCTACGAGCAGTACTTC; cdr3_aa: CASSPAAGGSYEQYF
j_call: TRBJ1-5; d_call: -; v_call: TRBV4-2; clone_size: -; cdr3_nt: TGTGCCAGCAGCCAAGTTTTAGGTCAGCCCCAGCATTTT; cdr3_aa: CASSQVLGQPQHF
j_call: TRBJ2-6; d_call: -; v_call: TRBV6-5; clone_size: -; cdr3_nt: TGTGCCAGCAGTATTTCTGGGGCCAACGTCCTGACTTTC; cdr3_aa: CASSISGANVLTF
j_call: TRBJ2-4; d_call: -; v_call: TRBV28; clone_size: -; cdr3_nt: TGTGCCAGCAGTCGCCGAGTCCTGGCCAAAAACATTCAGTACTTC; cdr3_aa: CASSRRVLAKNIQYF
j_call: TRBJ2-2; d_call: -; v_call: TRBV28; clone_size: few; cdr3_nt: TGTGCCAGCAGTCCAGGACAGACGAACACCGGGGAGCTGTTTTTT; cdr3_aa: CASSPGQTNTGELFF
j_call: TRBJ2-2; d_call: -; v_call: TRBV6-1; clone_size: -; cdr3_nt: TGTGCCAGCGGGGGTCTATTGGAGCTGTTTTTT; cdr3_aa: CASGGLLELFF
j_call: TRBJ2-5; d_call: -; v_call: TRBV7-7; clone_size: -; cdr3_nt: TGTGCCAGCAGTCCGACCTCCGGTGTGGGACAAGAGACCCAGTACTTC; cdr3_aa: CASSPTSGVGQETQYF
j_call: TRBJ1-2; d_call: -; v_call: TRBV20-1; clone_size: few; cdr3_nt: TGCAGTGTACCGACGGCCGGCTACACCTTC; cdr3_aa: CSVPTAGYTF
j_call: TRBJ1-6; d_call: TRBD1; v_call: TRBV2; clone_size: -; cdr3_nt: TGTGCCAGCATTGCCCGACAGGGCCAGAATTCACCCCTCCACTTT; cdr3_aa: CASIARQGQNSPLHF
j_call: TRBJ2-1; d_call: TRBD2; v_call: TRBV30; clone_size: -; cdr3_nt: TGTGCCTGGAGTGTTCATAGGTCTAGCGGGGGAAATGAGCAGTTCTTC; cdr3_aa: CAWSVHRSSGGNEQFF